A single sample gave rise to the 31 T cell receptor beta chains below, sequenced in a study of blood T cell repertoires in COVID-19. Repertoires were generated with immunoSEQ multiplex PCR, while TCRdb's copy carries only in-frame clones and drops some. The profile shows 100,000 to 150,000 clones, 86% of them singletons. The sequenced sample was PBMCs or T cells enriched from blood (not recorded which). Receptors originate from a woman between 50 and 59 years old who had recovered from COVID-19.

CDR3 in amino acids: CASSVDFGLAGYNEQFF. In nucleotides, the CDR3 is TGTGCCAGCAGCGTAGACTTCGGACTAGCGGGGTACAATGAGCAGTTCTTC. The chain carries TRBV9 and TRBJ2-1, with 12 positions matching TRBD2. The germline V gene has CDR1 SGDLS and CDR2 YYNGEE. J was trimmed by 4 bases and V by 0 bases; bases with no gene match: 5. The CDR3 totals 17 residues.

The chain recombines TRBV12-3 or TRBV12-4 with TRBJ1-2; 7 bases line up with TRBD1. The CDR3 has 13 amino acids. V was pared by 2 bases and J by 4 bases, with 1 base of the junction left unmatched. The CDR3 region has the DNA TGTGCCAGCAGTTTACAGGGGGTCTATGGCTACACCTTC. Protein product: CASSLQGVYGYTF.

The rearrangement links TRBV3-1 (or the pseudogene TRBV3-2) to TRBJ2-7, with D possibly being TRBD1 (6 bases). The CDR3 is 15 residues long. Trimming removed 4 bases at V and 1 base at J, with 14 bases between. Germline-derived CDR1 and CDR2 are LGHDT and YNNKEL (reference sequence). CDR3 in amino acids: CASSPLQTGSYEQYF. In nucleotides, the CDR3 is TGTGCCAGCAGCCCACTACAGACAGGATCCTACGAGCAGTACTTC.

V gene TRBV25-1 combines with J gene TRBJ1-2; 7 nucleotides agree with TRBD1. Germline V CDR1 and CDR2: MGHDK, SYGVNS. The CDR3 is 15 amino acids. With V trimmed by 2 bases and J by 2 bases, 5 bases remained unmatched. CDR3 coding DNA: TGTGCCAGCAGTGAACCCGGACAGGACAACTATGGCTACACCTTC. This translates into CASSEPGQDNYGYTF.

The chain employs TRBV13 and TRBJ2-1, with 8 nucleotides matching TRBD2. Germline V lookup: CDR1 PRHDT, CDR2 FYEKMQ (reference sequence). J gave up 8 bases and V 2 bases, and 8 bases lay outside the gene matches. This CDR3 is 15 amino acids long. CDR3 region: CASSLPGLAGYEQFF. The CDR3 DNA reads TGTGCCAGCAGCTTACCAGGACTAGCAGGCTATGAGCAGTTCTTC.

The V call is TRBV5-1, the J call TRBJ2-1; the D gene is possibly TRBD1 (6 bases). Trimming took off 0 bases at V and 8 bases at J, with 12 bases between the two ends. The germline V gene has CDR1 SGHRS and CDR2 YFSETQ. The CDR3 is 14 amino acids. The CDR3 DNA reads as TGCGCCAGCAGCTTGGAACAGGGATGGGATGAGCAGTTCTTC. This gives the protein CASSLEQGWDEQFF.

The chain combines TRBV5-1 with TRBJ1-1, with 12 nucleotides matching TRBD1. Trimming cost V 4 bases and J 1 base; bases outside gene matches: 11. The CDR3 length is 18 residues. The germline gives CDR1 SGHRS, CDR2 YFSETQ. The CDR3 nucleotides are TGCGCCAGCAGCCCAACCGGGACAGGGGGCATAAGGAACACTGAAGCTTTCTTT. Amino acid sequence: CASSPTGTGGIRNTEAFF.

The chain links TRBV11-3 to TRBJ2-1; TRBD1 matches 9 bases. V shed 5 bases and J 3 bases; nucleotides not matched to a gene: 5. The CDR3 sequence is 15 residues long. Germline V CDR1 and CDR2: SGHNT, YENEEA. CDR3 loop: CASSPTGGIYNEQFF. Written as DNA, the CDR3 is TGTGCCAGCAGCCCTACAGGGGGCATCTACAATGAGCAGTTCTTC.

The rearrangement links TRBV5-1 to TRBJ2-7, with D possibly being TRBD1 (5 bases). The CDR3 contains 13 residues. Trimming shortened V by 0 bases and J by 6 bases, and 10 bases separated the two germline ends. In germline, CDR1 is SGHRS, CDR2 YFSETQ. The CDR3 DNA reads TGCGCCAGCAGCTTGGAGCAGGGATCCGAGCAGTACTTC. Translating it yields CASSLEQGSEQYF. The full variable domain, in which reference TRBV5-1 and TRBJ2-7 provide the parts outside the CDR3, is KAGVTQTPRYLIKTRGQQVTLSCSPISGHRSVSWYQQTPGQGLQFLFEYFSETQRNKGNFPGRFSGRQFSNSRSEMNVSTLELGDSALYLCASSLEQGSEQYFGPGTRLTVT.

The rearrangement links TRBV18 to TRBJ1-2, with D perhaps TRBD1 (5 bases). Between the trimmed V and J ends, which lost 4 bases and 7 bases, there was a span of 28 bases. CDR1 is KGHSH, CDR2 LQKENI, per germline. This CDR3 is 18 amino acids long. The CDR3 DNA sequence: TGTGCCAGCTCACGTTCCGATAGTCCTTCGGGGGGTAGTTTTGGCTACACCTTC. This sequence encodes CASSRSDSPSGGSFGYTF.

This clone was detected a few times. This chain joins TRBV10-2 and TRBJ2-3; 8 bases line up with TRBD2. Germline V gene data show CDR1 as WSHSY and CDR2 as SAAADI. The CDR3 is made up of 16 amino acids. Unmatched junction bases numbered 6, after V lost 2 bases and J lost 2 bases. The chain's CDR3 is CASSERGLVITDTQYF. CDR3 in DNA: TGCGCCAGCAGTGAGAGGGGACTAGTTATCACAGATACGCAGTATTTT.

The rearrangement joins TRBV7-3 to TRBJ1-2, with 8 bases matching TRBD1. The CDR3 runs 16 residues. CDR1 is SGHTA and CDR2 is FQGTGA in the germline V gene. V lost 5 bases to trimming and J lost 4 bases; unmatched junction nucleotides: 12. As DNA, the CDR3 is TGTGCCAGCAGCCCCCAAGCCGGGACAGGAAGCTATGGCTACACCTTC. It yields the protein CASSPQAGTGSYGYTF.

The V and J genes are TRBV7-9 and TRBJ2-2; 11 bases are shared with TRBD1. The germline V gene has CDR1 SEHNR and CDR2 FQNEAQ (reference sequence). V gave up 5 bases and J gave up 6 bases; unmatched junction bases: 5. This CDR3 contains 15 residues. CDR3 residues: CASSGDRGVSGELFF. DNA for the CDR3: TGTGCCAGCAGCGGGGACAGGGGGGTCTCCGGGGAGCTGTTTTTT.

For the CDR3, the DNA is TGTGCCAGCAGCTTAGAGGGCAGGGGGCTGAACACTGAAGCTTTCTTT. It is translated as CASSLEGRGLNTEAFF. The rearrangement joins TRBV7-9 to TRBJ1-1; TRBD1 agrees at 8 bases. V was pared by 1 base and J by 0 bases, with 4 bases of the junction left unmatched. This CDR3 comprises 16 residues. Per the germline V gene, CDR1 is SEHNR and CDR2 is FQNEAQ (reference sequence).

This chain links TRBV2 with TRBJ2-5, with 7 bases identical to TRBD2. V gave up 2 bases and J gave up 2 bases; unmatched junction bases: 5. The CDR3 is 15 residues long. Germline V gene lookup returns CDR1 SNHLY and CDR2 FYNNEI. CDR3 DNA sequence: TGTGCCAGCAGTGAACCGGAAGCGGGGCAAGAGACCCAGTACTTC. Protein: CASSEPEAGQETQYF. Together with reference TRBV2 and TRBJ2-5, the CDR3 gives the full variable domain: EPEVTQTPSHQVTQMGQEVILRCVPISNHLYFYWYRQILGQKVEFLVSFYNNEISEKSEIFDDQFSVERPDGSNFTLKIRSTKLEDSAMYFCASSEPEAGQETQYFGPGTRLLVL.

The chain joins TRBV7-2 to TRBJ1-1; D uncertain. Germline V gene sequence: CDR1 SGHTA, CDR2 FQGNSA. Trimming stripped 1 base from V and 1 base from J, with 7 bases between. The CDR3 length is 14 residues. CDR3 sequence reads: CASSLVAGNTEAFF. In DNA form, the CDR3 reads TGTGCCAGCAGCTTAGTCGCGGGGAACACTGAAGCTTTCTTT.

The J gene is TRBJ1-6, the V gene TRBV19; no reliable D call. The V gene lost 6 bases and the J gene lost 6 bases, with 6 bases spanning the gap. The CDR3 loop spans 12 amino acids. Germline V gene sequence: CDR1 LNHDA, CDR2 SQIVND (reference sequence). The CDR3, as DNA: TGTGCCAGTAGGTCGGGTAATTCACCCCTCCACTTT. This codes for CASRSGNSPLHF. Full variable domain (missing parts from reference TRBV19 and TRBJ1-6): DGGITQSPKYLFRKEGQNVTLSCEQNLNHDAMYWYRQDPGQGLRLIYYSQIVNDFQKGDIAEGYSVSREKKESFPLTVTSAQKNPTAFYLCASRSGNSPLHFGNGTRLTVT.

The chain recombines TRBV15 with TRBJ1-5; 10 nucleotides line up with TRBD1. The CDR3 runs 16 residues. Germline CDR1 and CDR2: LNHNV and YYDKDF (reference sequence). Unmatched junction bases numbered 9, after V lost 4 bases and J lost 6 bases. DNA of the CDR3: TGTGCCACCAGCAACCCGGGACAGGGGTGGGGTCAGCCCCAGCATTTT. It specifies CATSNPGQGWGQPQHF.

V is TRBV7-2 and J is TRBJ1-2; unclear D gene. Trimming pared 7 bases from V and 0 bases from J, leaving 9 bases between. The CDR3 is 13 amino acids. CDR1 and CDR2 (germline): SGHTA, FQGNSA. The CDR3 nucleotides read TGTGCCAGCACTGCCGGGGCTAACTATGGCTACACCTTC. This gives the protein CASTAGANYGYTF.

This chain links TRBV5-1 with TRBJ1-3; possibly TRBD1 for D (6 bases). Germline CDR1 and CDR2: SGHRS and YFSETQ. CDR3 size: 15 residues. The germline V and J ends were trimmed by 4 bases and 0 bases, with 11 bases remaining between them. CDR3 sequence (DNA): TGCGCCAGCAGCAGGGGACAAAACTCTGGAAACACCATATATTTT. As protein: CASSRGQNSGNTIYF. Supplemented by reference TRBV5-1 and TRBJ1-3, the full variable domain reads KAGVTQTPRYLIKTRGQQVTLSCSPISGHRSVSWYQQTPGQGLQFLFEYFSETQRNKGNFPGRFSGRQFSNSRSEMNVSTLELGDSALYLCASSRGQNSGNTIYFGEGSWLTVV.

The chain links TRBV10-3 to TRBJ2-3; 7 nucleotides line up with TRBD1. CDR3 length equals 12 residues. CDR1 is ENHRY and CDR2 is SYGVKD in the germline V gene. V lost 2 bases to trimming and J lost 15 bases; unmatched junction nucleotides: 8. The CDR3 here is CAISEDRDFRYF. CDR3 DNA sequence: TGTGCCATCAGTGAGGACAGGGATTTCAGATATTTT.

The gene calls are TRBV5-1 and TRBJ1-1; 8 bases match TRBD1. V shed 4 bases and J 1 base; nucleotides not matched to a gene: 6. CDR1 and CDR2 (germline): SGHRS, YFSETQ. This CDR3 is built from 15 residues. The CDR3 protein is CASSLLGQGNTEAFF. The CDR3 region has the DNA TGCGCCAGCAGCCTCCTAGGACAGGGGAACACTGAAGCTTTCTTT.

V usage is TRBV5-1 and J usage is TRBJ1-1; 7 bases are a match to TRBD1. In germline, CDR1 is SGHRS, CDR2 YFSETQ. V was pared by 2 bases and J by 3 bases, with 7 bases of the junction left unmatched. The CDR3 spans 15 residues. CDR3 loop: CASSLGGQSDTEAFF. The DNA of the CDR3 is TGCGCCAGCAGCTTAGGGGGACAGTCGGACACTGAAGCTTTCTTT.

J is TRBJ2-1 and V is TRBV12-3 or TRBV12-4; D is possibly TRBD2 (7 bases). V was shortened by 6 bases and J by 9 bases, with 15 bases between the two germline ends. CDR3 length: 13 residues. The CDR3 nucleotides are TGTGCCAGCAGCTCTCGGGGGGCCGTTGAGCAGTTCTTC. It is translated as CASSSRGAVEQFF.

The CDR3 reads CASSQDGSGGAGDEQFF. The DNA of the CDR3 is TGTGCCAGCAGCCAAGATGGTAGCGGGGGGGCCGGGGATGAGCAGTTCTTC. The chain uses TRBV4-2 and TRBJ2-1; 11 bases align to TRBD2. The germline V gene encodes CDR1 LGHNA and CDR2 YNFKEQ. V trimming: 0 bases; J trimming: 8 bases; junction bases outside the gene matches: 9. This CDR3 is built from 17 residues.

CDR3 protein: CSVEGWDRDYEQYF. The CDR3 nucleotides read TGCAGCGTTGAAGGGTGGGACAGGGACTACGAGCAGTACTTC. The V and J genes are TRBV29-1 and TRBJ2-7; 9 bases align to TRBD1. The V segment lost 1 base and the J segment 3 bases; nucleotides outside the gene matches: 4. The CDR3 is 14 residues long. Germline V gives CDR1 SQVTM, CDR2 ANQGSEA.

This chain links TRBV30 with TRBJ1-4; D perhaps matches TRBD1 (6 bases). Trimming took 2 bases from V and 5 from J, leaving 9 bases between them. CDR3 size: 13 residues. CDR1 and CDR2 from the germline V gene are GTSNPN and SVGIG (reference sequence). The CDR3 bases are TGTGCCTGGAGTTGGCAGGGGAATGAAAAACTGTTTTTT. The encoded protein is CAWSWQGNEKLFF.

The chain carries TRBV18 and TRBJ2-7; 7 nucleotides match TRBD1. The V segment lost 6 bases and the J segment 4 bases; nucleotides outside the gene matches: 6. The CDR3 is 13 residues long. Germline lookup yields CDR1 KGHSH and CDR2 LQKENI. In DNA form, the CDR3 reads TGTGCCAGCTCCCGGGACAGCGAATACGAGCAGTACTTC. It codes for CASSRDSEYEQYF.

The V gene is TRBV20-1, the J gene TRBJ1-6, with TRBD1 matching 7 bases. The germline V gene has CDR1 DFQATT and CDR2 SNEGSKA (reference sequence). The V gene end was trimmed by 3 bases and the J gene end by 6 bases; junction bases not matched to a gene: 14. The CDR3 is made up of 17 amino acids. The CDR3 reads CSASRQGGSSSNSPLHF. In nucleotides, the CDR3 is TGCAGTGCTAGTAGGCAGGGGGGATCCTCCAGTAATTCACCCCTCCACTTT.

V usage is TRBV9 and J usage is TRBJ2-2; D possibly corresponds to TRBD1 (6 bases). The CDR3 covers 16 residues. Germline lookup yields CDR1 SGDLS and CDR2 YYNGEE. The V gene lost 1 base and the J gene lost 0 bases, with 10 bases spanning the gap. DNA of the CDR3: TGTGCCAGCAGCGTACCAGGGGACCCGAACACCGGGGAGCTGTTTTTT. It specifies CASSVPGDPNTGELFF.

This clone has just a few counts. The CDR3 here is CASSPIRQDEKLFF. Here the CDR3 DNA reads TGTGCCAGCAGTCCCATCAGACAGGATGAAAAACTGTTTTTT. This chain joins TRBV6-2 or TRBV6-3 and TRBJ1-4, with D possibly being TRBD1 (6 bases). CDR3 size: 14 residues. Germline assignment: CDR1 MNHEY and CDR2 SVGEGT. Trimming cost V 5 bases and J 6 bases, with 13 bases left between them.